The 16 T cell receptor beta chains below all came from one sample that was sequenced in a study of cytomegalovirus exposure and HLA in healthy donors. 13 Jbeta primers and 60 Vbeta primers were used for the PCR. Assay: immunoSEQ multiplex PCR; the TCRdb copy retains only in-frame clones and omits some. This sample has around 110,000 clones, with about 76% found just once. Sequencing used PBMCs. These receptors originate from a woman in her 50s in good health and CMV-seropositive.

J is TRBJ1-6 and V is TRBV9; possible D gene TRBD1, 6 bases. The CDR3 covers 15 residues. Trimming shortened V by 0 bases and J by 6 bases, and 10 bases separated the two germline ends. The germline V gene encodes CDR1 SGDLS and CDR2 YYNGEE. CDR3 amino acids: CASSVGTVGNSPLHF. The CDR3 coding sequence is TGTGCCAGCAGCGTAGGGACAGTGGGTAATTCACCCCTCCACTTT.

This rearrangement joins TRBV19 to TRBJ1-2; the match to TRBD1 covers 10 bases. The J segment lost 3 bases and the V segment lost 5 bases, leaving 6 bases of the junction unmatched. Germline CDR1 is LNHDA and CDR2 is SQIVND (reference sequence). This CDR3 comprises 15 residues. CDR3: CASSAQTGGYYGYTF. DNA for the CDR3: TGTGCCAGTAGTGCTCAGACAGGGGGCTACTATGGCTACACCTTC.

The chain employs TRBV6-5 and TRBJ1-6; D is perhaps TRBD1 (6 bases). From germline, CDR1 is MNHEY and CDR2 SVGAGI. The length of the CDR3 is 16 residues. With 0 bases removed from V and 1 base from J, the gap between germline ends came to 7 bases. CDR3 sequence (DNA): TGTGCCAGCAGTTACTCGAGGGGGTCCTATAATTCACCCCTCCACTTT. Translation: CASSYSRGSYNSPLHF.

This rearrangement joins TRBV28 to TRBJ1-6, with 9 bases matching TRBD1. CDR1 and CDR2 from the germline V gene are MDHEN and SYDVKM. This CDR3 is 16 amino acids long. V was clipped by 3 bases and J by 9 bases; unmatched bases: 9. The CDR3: CASSFLRRGQGSPLHF. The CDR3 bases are TGTGCCAGCAGTTTTTTACGAAGGGGACAGGGTTCACCCCTCCACTTT. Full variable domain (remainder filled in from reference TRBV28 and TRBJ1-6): DVKVTQSSRYLVKRTGEKVFLECVQDMDHENMFWYRQDPGLGLRLIYFSYDVKMKEKGDIPEGYSVSREKKERFSLILESASTNQTSMYLCASSFLRRGQGSPLHFGNGTRLTVT.

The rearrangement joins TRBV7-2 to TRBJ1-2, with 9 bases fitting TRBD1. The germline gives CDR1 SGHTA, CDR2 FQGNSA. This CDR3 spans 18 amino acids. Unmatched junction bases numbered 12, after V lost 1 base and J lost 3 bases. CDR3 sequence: CASSLDLFGTGRHYGYTF. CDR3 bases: TGTGCCAGCAGCTTAGATTTATTCGGGACAGGGCGCCACTATGGCTACACCTTC.

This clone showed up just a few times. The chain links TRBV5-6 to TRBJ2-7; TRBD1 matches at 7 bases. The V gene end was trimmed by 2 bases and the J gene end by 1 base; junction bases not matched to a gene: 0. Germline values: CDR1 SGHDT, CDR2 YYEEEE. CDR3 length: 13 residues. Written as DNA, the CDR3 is TGTGCCAGCAGCTTCAGGGGGTCCTACGAGCAGTACTTC. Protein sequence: CASSFRGSYEQYF.

The CDR3 nucleotides are TGTGCCAGCAGCGTTTCAGGGGTCACAGATACGCAGTATTTT. Amino acids: CASSVSGVTDTQYF. The chain combines TRBV9 with TRBJ2-3, with D tentatively TRBD1 (6 bases). In germline, CDR1 is SGDLS, CDR2 YYNGEE. Trimming pared 2 bases from V and 2 bases from J, leaving 9 bases between. The CDR3 is made up of 14 amino acids.

Here the CDR3 DNA reads TGTGCCAGTAGCCCACCCAGCAGGGCGCGTATCTATGGCTACACCTTC. It yields the protein CASSPPSRARIYGYTF. The chain has TRBV19 and TRBJ1-2; D might be TRBD1 (5 bases). The V gene's germline CDR1 is LNHDA and CDR2 SQIVND (reference sequence). The CDR3 extends over 16 amino acids. Trimming cost V 6 bases and J 4 bases, with 21 bases left between them.

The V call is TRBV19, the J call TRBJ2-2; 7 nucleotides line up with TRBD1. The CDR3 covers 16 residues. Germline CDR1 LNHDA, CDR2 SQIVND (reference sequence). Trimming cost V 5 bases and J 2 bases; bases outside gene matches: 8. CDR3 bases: TGTGCCAGTAGTCAAGACAGGGACCTAAACACCGGGGAGCTGTTTTTT. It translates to CASSQDRDLNTGELFF.

CDR3 region: CASSSPGQGRSPLHF. CDR3 nucleotide sequence: TGTGCCAGCAGTTCTCCGGGACAGGGTCGTTCACCCCTCCACTTT. The J gene is TRBJ1-6, the V gene TRBV6-1, with TRBD1 matching over 9 bases. CDR1 MNHNS and CDR2 SASEGT come from the germline V gene. The CDR3 has 15 residues. The V segment lost 5 bases and the J segment 9 bases; nucleotides outside the gene matches: 8.

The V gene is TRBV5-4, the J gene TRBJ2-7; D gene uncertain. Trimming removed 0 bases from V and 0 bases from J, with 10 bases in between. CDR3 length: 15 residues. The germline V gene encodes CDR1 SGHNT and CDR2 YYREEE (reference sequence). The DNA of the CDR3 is TGTGCCAGCAGCTTGGTGTCGCACGGCTCCTACGAGCAGTACTTC. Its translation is CASSLVSHGSYEQYF.

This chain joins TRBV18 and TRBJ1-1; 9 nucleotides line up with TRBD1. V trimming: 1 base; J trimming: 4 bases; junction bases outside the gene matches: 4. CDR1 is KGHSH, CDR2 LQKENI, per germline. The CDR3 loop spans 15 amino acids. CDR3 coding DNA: TGTGCCAGCTCACCACTACAGGGGGCAGGCACTGAAGCTTTCTTT. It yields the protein CASSPLQGAGTEAFF.

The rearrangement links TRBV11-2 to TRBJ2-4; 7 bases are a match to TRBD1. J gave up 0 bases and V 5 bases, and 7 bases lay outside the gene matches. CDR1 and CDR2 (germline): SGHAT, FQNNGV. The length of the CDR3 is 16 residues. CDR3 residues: CASSPRTGLAKNIQYF. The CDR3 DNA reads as TGTGCCAGCAGCCCACGGACAGGTCTAGCCAAAAACATTCAGTACTTC.

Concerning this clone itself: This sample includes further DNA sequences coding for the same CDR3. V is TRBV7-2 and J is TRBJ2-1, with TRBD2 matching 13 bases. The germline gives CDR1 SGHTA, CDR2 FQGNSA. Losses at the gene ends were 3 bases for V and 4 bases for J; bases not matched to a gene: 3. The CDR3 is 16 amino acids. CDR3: CASSLELAGGYNEQFF. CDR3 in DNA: TGTGCCAGCAGCTTGGAACTAGCGGGGGGGTACAATGAGCAGTTCTTC.

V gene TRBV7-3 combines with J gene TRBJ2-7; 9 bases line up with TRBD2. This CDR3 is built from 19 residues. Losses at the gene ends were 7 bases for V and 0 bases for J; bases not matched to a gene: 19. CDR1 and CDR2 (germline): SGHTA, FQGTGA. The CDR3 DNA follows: TGTGCCAGCACCCGATTGAGGAGTAGCGGGGGTGACAGCTCCTACGAGCAGTACTTC. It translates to CASTRLRSSGGDSSYEQYF.

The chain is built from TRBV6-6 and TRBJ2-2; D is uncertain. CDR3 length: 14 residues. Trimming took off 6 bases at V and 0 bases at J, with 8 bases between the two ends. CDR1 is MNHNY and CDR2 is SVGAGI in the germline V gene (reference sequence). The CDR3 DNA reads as TGTGCCAGCAGGTTCCAGGCGAACACCGGGGAGCTGTTTTTT. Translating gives CASRFQANTGELFF.